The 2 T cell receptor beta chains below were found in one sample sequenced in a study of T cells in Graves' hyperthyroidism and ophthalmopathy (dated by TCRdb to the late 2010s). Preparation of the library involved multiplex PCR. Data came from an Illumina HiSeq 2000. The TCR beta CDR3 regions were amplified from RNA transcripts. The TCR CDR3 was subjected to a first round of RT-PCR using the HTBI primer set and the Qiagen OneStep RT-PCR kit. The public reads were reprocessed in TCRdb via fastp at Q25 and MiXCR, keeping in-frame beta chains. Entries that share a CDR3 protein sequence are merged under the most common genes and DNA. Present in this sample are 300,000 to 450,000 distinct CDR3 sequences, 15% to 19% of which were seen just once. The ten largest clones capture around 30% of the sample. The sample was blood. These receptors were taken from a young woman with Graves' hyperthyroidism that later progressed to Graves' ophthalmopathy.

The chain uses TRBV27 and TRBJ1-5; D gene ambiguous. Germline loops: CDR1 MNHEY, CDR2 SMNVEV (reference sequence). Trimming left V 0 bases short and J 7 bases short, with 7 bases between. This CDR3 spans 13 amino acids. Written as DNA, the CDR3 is TGTGCCAGCAGTTTATCAAGGGCCCAGCCCCAGCATTTT. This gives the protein CASSLSRAQPQHF.

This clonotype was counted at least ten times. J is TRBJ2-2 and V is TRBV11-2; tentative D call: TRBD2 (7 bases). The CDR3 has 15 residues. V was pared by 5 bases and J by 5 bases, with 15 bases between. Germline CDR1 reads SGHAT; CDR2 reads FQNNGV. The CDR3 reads CASSQKEGGTGELFF. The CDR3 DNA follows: TGTGCCAGCAGCCAAAAGGAGGGGGGGACCGGGGAGCTGTTTTTT.